There are a few counts of the clone carrying this T cell receptor (beta chain). Its target is unknown. The data were taken from a study of breast tumors, draining lymph nodes, adjacent tissues. Study results and limitations: Compared with lymph nodes, tumors were less diverse; compared with nontumor tissue, more. Data only fit, rather than demonstrated, lymph node origin of most tumor T cells.

One entry per CDR3 protein results from TCRdb running MiXCR on the multiplex PCR reads. The sample yields about 15,000 distinct CDR3 sequences, 52% seen once. Germline V lookup: CDR1 SEHNR, CDR2 FQNEAQ (reference sequence). CDR3 length: 16 amino acids. The V gene end was trimmed by 5 bases and the J gene end by 5 bases; junction bases not matched to a gene: 5. This receptor was obtained from a female donor with breast cancer. Some clones in this sample may be carry-over from other donors' samples. The V and J genes are TRBV7-9 and TRBJ2-5, with 16 bases matching TRBD2. The sample was tumor-adjacent breast tissue. In nucleotides, the CDR3 is TGTGCCAGCAGCGGGACTAGCGGGGGGGCCGGGGAGACCCAGTACTTC. Its translation is CASSGTSGGAGETQYF.